The rows below give T cell receptor beta chains drawn from one sample of a study of T cell repertoires in cytomegalovirus infection. TCRdb used MiXCR to reprocess the reads, holding one entry per CDR3 protein. This table has approximately 120,000 distinct CDR3 sequences, approximately 30% appearing once. These receptors have no known antigen. The sequenced sample was CD8+ T cells from cultured PBMCs, obtained from culture after CMV antigen stimulation. All receptors derive from a human donor in good health (CMV status not recorded). Some clones in this sample may be carry-over from other donors' samples. The CDR3 runs from the conserved cysteine through the conserved F or W. A D gene is named only where the DNA matches it firmly. Clone size is shown for a subset of rows, as once, few, many or a class of expanded clone.

CDR3aa,CDR3nt,abundance,j_gene,d_gene,v_gene
CASSLGGVGTDTQYF,TGTGCCAGCAGCTTAGGAGGGGTAGGCACAGATACGCAGTATTTT,few,TRBJ2-3,NA,TRBV7-2
CASSSFLDGPWELFF,TGTGCCAGCAGCTCGTTCTTGGACGGCCCGTGGGAGCTGTTTTTT,NA,TRBJ2-2,NA,TRBV5-6
CASSQDLPTNYGYTF,TGTGCCAGCAGCCAAGATCTACCCACTAACTATGGCTACACCTTC,NA,TRBJ1-2,NA,TRBV4-2
CASSEAQFVKVPISTDTQYF,TGTGCCAGCAGTGAAGCGCAGTTTGTCAAGGTTCCTATTAGCACAGATACGCAGTATTTT,NA,TRBJ2-3,NA,TRBV6-1
CASSPPESVLFF,TGTGCCAGCAGTCCACCGGAGTCGGTCTTGTTCTTC,few,TRBJ2-1,NA,TRBV6-6
CASSQGQGRGLGYTF,TGCGCCAGCAGCCAAGGACAGGGAAGGGGGCTCGGCTACACCTTC,NA,TRBJ1-2,TRBD1,TRBV4-1
CASSLGAPGGDEQFF,TGTGCCAGCAGCTTAGGGGCACCCGGAGGTGATGAGCAGTTCTTC,NA,TRBJ2-1,NA,TRBV7-8
CASSGVWGGSYEQYF,TGTGCCAGCAGCGGCGTCTGGGGGGGCTCCTACGAGCAGTACTTC,many,TRBJ2-7,TRBD2,TRBV6-2/TRBV6-3
CASSRTGGPGTDTQYF,TGTGCCAGCAGTAGGACCGGAGGGCCCGGCACAGATACGCAGTATTTT,few,TRBJ2-3,NA,TRBV6-1
CASSLAWGARTEAFF,TGTGCCAGCAGTTTAGCATGGGGGGCTAGGACTGAAGCTTTCTTT,few,TRBJ1-1,NA,TRBV12-3/TRBV12-4
CASSLAGVQANYGYAF,TGTGCCAGCAGCTTAGCGGGGGTTCAAGCTAACTATGGCTACGCCTTC,NA,TRBJ1-2,NA,TRBV7-2
CASRPGTASAEAFF,TGTGCCAGCAGACCCGGGACAGCTAGTGCTGAAGCTTTCTTT,NA,TRBJ1-1,TRBD1,TRBV27
CASSYSDANTEAFF,TGTGCCAGCAGTTACTCGGATGCTAACACTGAAGCTTTCTTT,few,TRBJ1-1,NA,TRBV6-2/TRBV6-3
CASSLQDRVNEKLFF,TGCGCCAGCAGCTTGCAGGACAGAGTCAATGAAAAACTGTTTTTT,few,TRBJ1-4,NA,TRBV5-1
CSATRGRGYTGELFF,TGCAGTGCTACTAGGGGGCGGGGGTACACCGGGGAGCTGTTTTTT,NA,TRBJ2-2,NA,TRBV20-1
CASSYAQGSHREKLFF,TGTGCCAGCAGTTACGCTCAGGGGTCCCACCGGGAAAAACTGTTTTTT,NA,TRBJ1-4,NA,TRBV6-5
CASRLLGGVGGFF,TGTGCCAGCAGACTACTGGGGGGCGTTGGGGGTTTCTTT,few,TRBJ1-1,NA,TRBV28
CASSSIAGQRVAKNIQYF,TGTGCCAGCAGCTCCATAGCCGGACAGCGGGTAGCCAAAAACATTCAGTACTTC,NA,TRBJ2-4,NA,TRBV7-9
CASSLVPEFYEQYF,TGTGCCAGCAGCTTAGTTCCGGAATTCTACGAGCAGTACTTC,NA,TRBJ2-7,NA,TRBV7-2
CASSIGQGFNEQFF,TGTGCCAGTAGTATCGGACAGGGATTCAATGAGCAGTTCTTC,NA,TRBJ2-1,TRBD1,TRBV19
CASSLYGGSPYNEQFF,TGTGCCAGCAGCTTATACGGGGGGTCCCCCTACAATGAGCAGTTCTTC,few,TRBJ2-1,TRBD2,TRBV7-2
CASSGAGGTDTQYF,TGTGCCAGTTCTGGAGCGGGGGGCACAGATACGCAGTATTTT,NA,TRBJ2-3,TRBD2,TRBV19
CASSHPGTGDGYTF,TGTGCCAGCAGCCATCCCGGGACAGGGGATGGCTACACCTTC,NA,TRBJ1-2,TRBD1,TRBV14